This T cell receptor beta chain was recovered during a study of human T cells and chemical hapten exposure. Study summary: The variation in per-sample TCR yields arose mainly from small differences in pooled library volumes.

Time point denoted: healthy volunteer bleed at 6 weeks. Sequencing started from total RNA isolated from unfractionated whole blood. The CDR3 loop spans 13 amino acids. With 0 bases removed from V and 6 bases from J, the gap between germline ends came to 8 bases. The germline gives CDR1 LGHNA, CDR2 YSLEER. General observations from the study: DPC sensitization produced no change in TCRs with frequency above 1 in 1000.

With respect to this clonotype: Its matching antigen is unknown.

The library gave individual cDNA molecules unique molecular identifiers. Authors' data handling: Samples ranged from roughly 20,000 to 700,000 TCRs, with a median of approximately 90,000. TCRdb recomputed calls from the RACE reads with MiXCR, one row per CDR3 protein. The V and J calls shown here were made by TCRdb, not taken from the authors' results. The sample has fewer than 100,000 distinct CDR3 sequences, 8.5% to 10% seen once. The sequence was obtained from a female donor in good health. Some clones in this sample may be carry-over from other donors' samples. The chain is built from TRBV4-3 and TRBJ1-2; D unclear. Material for sequencing was whole blood. The DNA for the CDR3 is TGCGCCAGCAGCCAAGATACGCAGCATGGCTACACCTTC. Its protein product is CASSQDTQHGYTF.